This T cell receptor (beta chain) was retrieved from a study of cytomegalovirus exposure and HLA in healthy donors. Study-wide results and limits: Across donors, presence/absence analyses took sequencing depth to be roughly uniform.

PCR employed 60 Vbeta and 13 Jbeta primers. The assay was immunoSEQ multiplex PCR, and TCRdb's table has in-frame clones only and misses some. The sample carries 95,000 to 100,000 clones, around 74% recorded once. With respect to this clone: What it binds is unknown.

The material sequenced was PBMCs. The sequence came from a woman aged 40-49 years in good health and CMV-seronegative.

The CDR3 sequence is CASSLPVGDYGYTF. The DNA for the CDR3 is TGTGCCAGCAGCCTCCCGGTAGGGGACTATGGCTACACCTTC. This rearrangement joins TRBV7-2 to TRBJ1-2, with D possibly matching TRBD1 (5 bases). The V end was cut by 5 bases, the J end by 3 bases, with 13 bases between. This CDR3 is 14 amino acids long. Germline lookup yields CDR1 SGHTA and CDR2 FQGNSA.